Listed below are T cell receptor beta chains from one sample, sequenced in a study of blood T cell repertoires in COVID-19. Method: immunoSEQ multiplex PCR; TCRdb's copy keeps in-frame clones and lacks some. The data show 150,000 to 200,000 clones, around 81% seen once. The material sequenced was PBMCs or T cells enriched from blood (not recorded which). The receptors stem from a middle-aged man who had recovered from COVID-19. CDR3s include the opening cysteine and the closing phenylalanine or tryptophan. A D gene is named only where the DNA matches it firmly. The size of a clone is reported for some rows only, either as once, few or many, or as a class for expanded clones.

CDR3 DNA: TGTGCCTGGAGCCCAGGGCCCCCTCCCATATATTTT; CDR3 protein: CAWSPGPPPIYF; V gene: TRBV30; D gene: -; J gene: TRBJ1-3; clone size: -
CDR3 DNA: TGTGCCACCAGCGTGAGCGGTTTGTACAATGAGCAGTTCTTC; CDR3 protein: CATSVSGLYNEQFF; V gene: TRBV15; D gene: -; J gene: TRBJ2-1; clone size: once
CDR3 DNA: TGTGCCAGCAGCCCTAGTACCGGGGAGCTGTTTTTT; CDR3 protein: CASSPSTGELFF; V gene: TRBV12-3/TRBV12-4; D gene: -; J gene: TRBJ2-2; clone size: once
CDR3 DNA: TGTGCCAGCAGGGTTAGGAATCAGCCCCAGCATTTT; CDR3 protein: CASRVRNQPQHF; V gene: TRBV19; D gene: -; J gene: TRBJ1-5; clone size: -
CDR3 DNA: TGCGCCAGCAGCCAACGGGACTTCCTCGGCGAGCAGTACTTC; CDR3 protein: CASSQRDFLGEQYF; V gene: TRBV4-1; D gene: -; J gene: TRBJ2-7; clone size: -
CDR3 DNA: TGCAGCGTGACCCTAGGGGACAGCGGGCTGGTTTTTGGCTACACCTTC; CDR3 protein: CSVTLGDSGLVFGYTF; V gene: TRBV29-1; D gene: TRBD1; J gene: TRBJ1-2; clone size: -
CDR3 DNA: TGTGCCAGCACCTCGACAGGGGCTTGGGATTCACCCCTCCACTTT; CDR3 protein: CASTSTGAWDSPLHF; V gene: TRBV6-5; D gene: TRBD1; J gene: TRBJ1-6; clone size: -
CDR3 DNA: TGTGCCAGCAGCCCCCAGGGACAGGGCACAGATACGCAGTATTTT; CDR3 protein: CASSPQGQGTDTQYF; V gene: TRBV7-3; D gene: TRBD1; J gene: TRBJ2-3; clone size: once
CDR3 DNA: TGTGCCAGCAGTGAAGGAGACAGGAGGACAGATACGCAGTATTTT; CDR3 protein: CASSEGDRRTDTQYF; V gene: TRBV6-1; D gene: -; J gene: TRBJ2-3; clone size: -
CDR3 DNA: TGTGCCAGCTCATCGCGACAGGGTGGCACAGATACGCAGTATTTT; CDR3 protein: CASSSRQGGTDTQYF; V gene: TRBV18; D gene: TRBD1; J gene: TRBJ2-3; clone size: -
CDR3 DNA: TGTGCCAGCAGCCAAGGGGGACAGGGGGCGGTTGCGGAGACCCAGTACTTC; CDR3 protein: CASSQGGQGAVAETQYF; V gene: TRBV3-1/TRBV3-2; D gene: TRBD1; J gene: TRBJ2-5; clone size: -
CDR3 DNA: TGTGCCAGCAGCCCACATACAGGGGCCCCTCTTGCTTTCTTT; CDR3 protein: CASSPHTGAPLAFF; V gene: TRBV14; D gene: TRBD1; J gene: TRBJ1-1; clone size: once
CDR3 DNA: TGCGCCAGCAGCCAACGGACAGGGGGGTTCTATGGCTACACCTTC; CDR3 protein: CASSQRTGGFYGYTF; V gene: TRBV4-1; D gene: TRBD1; J gene: TRBJ1-2; clone size: few
CDR3 DNA: TGTGCCAGCAGCAACCCGAGGTCGGGGATGGGAACTGAAGCTTTCTTT; CDR3 protein: CASSNPRSGMGTEAFF; V gene: TRBV11-2; D gene: -; J gene: TRBJ1-1; clone size: once
CDR3 DNA: TGCGCCAGCAGCTCGGGACAGGGAATCTATGGCTACACCTTC; CDR3 protein: CASSSGQGIYGYTF; V gene: TRBV5-1; D gene: TRBD1; J gene: TRBJ1-2; clone size: -
CDR3 DNA: TGTGCCAGTTCCTACAGGGGTAGGGGCGAGCAGTACTTC; CDR3 protein: CASSYRGRGEQYF; V gene: TRBV19; D gene: TRBD1; J gene: TRBJ2-7; clone size: -
CDR3 DNA: TGTGCCAGCAGCCCCCGCCGGGAGACCCAGTACTTC; CDR3 protein: CASSPRRETQYF; V gene: TRBV7-2; D gene: -; J gene: TRBJ2-5; clone size: -
CDR3 DNA: TGTGCCAGCAGCTTAGATCGCCAAGAGACCCAGTACTTC; CDR3 protein: CASSLDRQETQYF; V gene: TRBV7-9; D gene: -; J gene: TRBJ2-5; clone size: -
CDR3 DNA: TGTGCCAGTAGTAGACTAGCGGATACCTACAATGAGCAGTTCTTC; CDR3 protein: CASSRLADTYNEQFF; V gene: TRBV19; D gene: TRBD2; J gene: TRBJ2-1; clone size: -
CDR3 DNA: TGTGCCAGCAGCCCCTGGACAGGGGCAACTGACTATGGCTACACCTTC; CDR3 protein: CASSPWTGATDYGYTF; V gene: TRBV14; D gene: TRBD1; J gene: TRBJ1-2; clone size: -
CDR3 DNA: TGTGCCAGCAGTCTCATGATTAGCTCCTACGAGCAGTACTTC; CDR3 protein: CASSLMISSYEQYF; V gene: TRBV7-9; D gene: -; J gene: TRBJ2-7; clone size: -
CDR3 DNA: TGTGCCAGCCTAGAGGGAAGCTCCTATAATTCACCCCTCCACTTT; CDR3 protein: CASLEGSSYNSPLHF; V gene: TRBV6-5; D gene: -; J gene: TRBJ1-6; clone size: -